This T cell receptor beta chain was documented in a study of blood T cell repertoires in COVID-19 (dated by TCRdb to the early 2020s). In the study overall: Collaborator samples came from the United States, Italy and Spain and covered acute and convalescent phases of COVID-19. The material from the prospective study consisted of cDNA or gDNA derived from T cells, B-cell-depleted T cells, or PBMCs. Deeply sampled blood TCRbeta repertoires from subjects exposed to, actively infected with, or recovered from COVID-19 were included in the dataset. The repertoires were released in a freely available public database meant as a resource for research on the immune response to SARS-CoV-2. Samples were obtained from the ongoing ImmuneRACE study (first 160 participants) and from over 1,000 subjects provided by 6 global collaborators. A de-identified subject ID, COVID-19 status, age in years and sex were almost always included in the sample metadata. Where HLA class I and class II types were available, the types were taken from metadata supplied by the sample provider, not from assay-based typing.

As concerns this clone: Its antigen specificity is not known. Per-nucleotide qualities are absent, and no much larger clonotype sits a single base away.

The immunoSEQ Assay, a bias-controlled multiplex PCR, was used to amplify TCRbeta CDR3 regions from genomic DNA. On the authors' methods: The number of nucleated cells in each sample was estimated from the amplification of reference gene primers within the assay. To quantify the absolute abundance of each unique TCRbeta CDR3 rearrangement, sequence reads were collapsed and filtered. For each sample, productive Simpson clonality was calculated by taking the square root of Simpson's diversity index across productive rearrangements. Held by TCRdb, this immuneACCESS table contains in-frame sequences only and omits some clones. Under half of the omission traces to an unresolved V gene where checked; the cause of the rest is unknown. Clonal size and the V and J genes are those of that table, whereas D and trimming came from the DNA. Counted in this sample were roughly 75,000 clones; about 86% of them appeared once. 28% of the sample is taken by the ten largest.

Collaborating institutions collected whole blood in K2EDTA tubes following their own protocols. For TCRbeta analysis, collaborators shipped samples as frozen whole blood, isolated PBMCs, or DNA extracted from either of those sample types. The study at large found these results: The amount of clinical and demographic metadata varied by source and participant and was provided uncurated.

From cysteine to phenylalanine, the CDR3 is 15 amino acids long. Only the CDR3 portion is preserved as DNA: 45 bases, with reading frame beginning at the first base. As encoded in the germline V gene (reference sequence), CDR1 is SGHNT while CDR2 is YYREEE. Germline trimming amounts to 3 bases on V and 5 bases on J, with 5 as the count of junction bases outside the gene matches. This chain is built from TRBV5-4 and TRBJ1-4, with 9 middle bases fitting TRBD1. The sequence derives from a man aged 70-80 years with acute or convalescent COVID-19. The sequenced sample consisted of peripheral blood. The encoded CDR3 is CASSSPGTGNEKLFF. DNA sequence: TGTGCCAGCAGCTCCCCCGGGACAGGGAATGAAAAACTGTTTTTT.